The rows below give T cell receptor beta chains drawn from one sample of a study of cytomegalovirus exposure and HLA in healthy donors. Libraries were prepared by immunoSEQ multiplex PCR; TCRdb keeps only in-frame clonotypes and omits some of them. The specimen's table records around 190,000 clones. The specimen was PBMCs. The origin of the receptors is a woman aged 25 to 45 in good health and CMV-seropositive. Both conserved end residues are part of each CDR3. Fields, in order: V gene, CDR3 length, J gene, D gene, CDR3 protein, CDR3 DNA. D genes are given only for firm matches.

V: TRBV5-6
length: 14
J: TRBJ2-3
D: NA
CDR3: CASSSGHATDTQYF
DNA: TGTGCCAGCAGCTCGGGACACGCAACAGATACGCAGTATTTT

V: TRBV5-1
length: 15
J: TRBJ2-7
D: TRBD1
CDR3: CASSLAPQGAYEQYF
DNA: TGCGCCAGCAGCTTGGCCCCCCAGGGGGCCTACGAGCAGTACTTC

V: TRBV11-2
length: 13
J: TRBJ1-4
D: NA
CDR3: CASSRGHNEKLFF
DNA: TGTGCCAGCAGCCGGGGTCATAATGAAAAACTGTTTTTT

V: TRBV11-3
length: 16
J: TRBJ2-7
D: NA
CDR3: CASSLDGVVAPYEQYF
DNA: TGTGCCAGCAGCTTAGATGGAGTGGTAGCCCCCTACGAGCAGTACTTC

V: TRBV30
length: 18
J: TRBJ1-1
D: NA
CDR3: CAWSSQRVRYSMNTEAFF
DNA: TGTGCCTGGAGTAGTCAGCGGGTGAGGTATAGTATGAACACTGAAGCTTTCTTT

V: TRBV12-5
length: 18
J: TRBJ1-5
D: NA
CDR3: CASGLAPLGRDSNQPQHF
DNA: TGTGCTAGTGGTTTGGCCCCCCTCGGGAGGGATAGCAATCAGCCCCAGCATTTT

V: TRBV4-1
length: 17
J: TRBJ2-1
D: TRBD1
CDR3: CASSQNPGTGGSDEQFF
DNA: TGCGCCAGCAGTCAGAACCCAGGGACAGGGGGTAGTGACGAGCAGTTCTTC

V: TRBV19
length: 13
J: TRBJ2-1
D: TRBD2
CDR3: CASSTENLAGEFF
DNA: TGTGCCAGTAGTACGGAAAACCTAGCGGGAGAGTTCTTC

V: TRBV7-2
length: 16
J: TRBJ1-5
D: NA
CDR3: CASSLEGGAGWQPQHF
DNA: TGTGCCAGCAGCTTAGAAGGAGGGGCAGGTTGGCAGCCCCAGCATTTT

V: TRBV27
length: 14
J: TRBJ2-7
D: NA
CDR3: CASSINGIRAEQYF
DNA: TGTGCCAGCAGTATCAACGGGATAAGAGCCGAGCAGTACTTC

V: TRBV29-1
length: 14
J: TRBJ1-2
D: NA
CDR3: CSVEVSGERNGYTF
DNA: TGCAGCGTTGAAGTGTCAGGGGAACGAAATGGCTACACCTTC

V: TRBV2
length: 14
J: TRBJ1-4
D: NA
CDR3: CASSENTGTEKLFF
DNA: TGTGCCAGCAGTGAAAATACAGGGACAGAAAAACTGTTTTTT

V: TRBV10-3
length: 15
J: TRBJ1-1
D: NA
CDR3: CAISEPSGGDTEAFF
DNA: TGTGCCATCAGTGAGCCCAGCGGTGGGGACACTGAAGCTTTCTTT

V: TRBV28
length: 13
J: TRBJ2-2
D: NA
CDR3: CASRTTNTGELFF
DNA: TGTGCCAGCCGGACAACGAACACCGGGGAGCTGTTTTTT

V: TRBV27
length: 15
J: TRBJ2-1
D: NA
CDR3: CASSRHLQGNNEQFF
DNA: TGTGCCAGCAGTCGGCACCTACAGGGAAATAATGAGCAGTTCTTC

V: TRBV6-1
length: 14
J: TRBJ2-7
D: NA
CDR3: CASSEGTIQGEQYF
DNA: TGTGCCAGCAGTGAGGGGACAATTCAAGGCGAGCAGTACTTC

V: TRBV2
length: 16
J: TRBJ2-1
D: TRBD2
CDR3: CASTNLASGRADEQFF
DNA: TGTGCCAGCACTAACCTTGCTAGCGGGAGGGCGGATGAGCAGTTCTTC

V: TRBV9
length: 15
J: TRBJ1-6
D: TRBD1
CDR3: CASSVGDRYNSPLHF
DNA: TGTGCCAGCAGCGTAGGGGACAGATATAATTCACCCCTCCACTTT

V: TRBV11-2
length: 15
J: TRBJ1-2
D: TRBD1
CDR3: CASSLEQGAIYGYTF
DNA: TGTGCCAGCAGCTTAGAGCAGGGGGCTATATATGGCTACACCTTC

V: TRBV6-1
length: 16
J: TRBJ1-5
D: NA
CDR3: CASSEIWQGIGQPQHF
DNA: TGTGCCAGCAGTGAAATTTGGCAGGGCATAGGACAGCCCCAGCATTTT

V: TRBV27
length: 14
J: TRBJ1-1
D: NA
CDR3: CASSFTSANTEAFF
DNA: TGTGCCAGCAGTTTCACTTCCGCGAACACTGAAGCTTTCTTT

V: TRBV19
length: 14
J: TRBJ2-3
D: NA
CDR3: CASSPRGHTDTQYF
DNA: TGTGCCAGTAGTCCCCGGGGACACACAGATACGCAGTATTTT

V: TRBV10-1
length: 18
J: TRBJ2-3
D: TRBD1
CDR3: CASSESHAAGQGMDTQYF
DNA: TGCGCCAGCAGTGAGTCTCATGCGGCGGGACAGGGGATGGATACGCAGTATTTT

V: TRBV4-3
length: 15
J: TRBJ2-7
D: NA
CDR3: CASSQDFQGTYEQYF
DNA: TGCGCCAGCAGCCAAGATTTCCAGGGGACCTACGAGCAGTACTTC

V: TRBV5-1
length: 15
J: TRBJ2-7
D: NA
CDR3: CASSLLPGHPYEQYF
DNA: TGCGCCAGCAGCCTCCTCCCGGGACACCCCTACGAGCAGTACTTC

V: TRBV4-2
length: 16
J: TRBJ2-1
D: TRBD1
CDR3: CASSLVTGQGPNEQFF
DNA: TGTGCCAGCAGCCTTGTAACGGGACAGGGTCCCAATGAGCAGTTCTTC

V: TRBV29-1
length: 16
J: TRBJ1-3
D: NA
CDR3: CSVKTADSPGGNTIYF
DNA: TGCAGCGTTAAAACGGCGGACTCTCCGGGGGGAAACACCATATATTTT

V: TRBV29-1
length: 15
J: TRBJ2-3
D: NA
CDR3: CSVPGAGVGTDTQYF
DNA: TGCAGCGTACCGGGTGCGGGTGTGGGAACAGATACGCAGTATTTT

V: TRBV5-1
length: 15
J: TRBJ1-1
D: NA
CDR3: CASSPLTGMNTEAFF
DNA: TGCGCCAGCAGCCCCTTGACAGGCATGAACACTGAAGCTTTCTTT

V: TRBV7-2
length: 15
J: TRBJ2-3
D: NA
CDR3: CASSYQGFLADTQYF
DNA: TGTGCCAGCAGTTACCAGGGGTTCCTGGCAGATACGCAGTATTTT

V: TRBV7-9
length: 16
J: TRBJ1-3
D: TRBD1
CDR3: CASSLAGQGPGNTIYF
DNA: TGTGCCAGCAGCTTAGCGGGACAGGGTCCTGGAAACACCATATATTTT

V: TRBV28
length: 14
J: TRBJ1-5
D: TRBD1
CDR3: CASRARDSSLTQHF
DNA: TGTGCCAGCAGGGCAAGGGACAGCTCGTTGACCCAGCATTTT